The sequence of this TCR beta chain was determined in a study of blood T cell repertoires in COVID-19. Germline values: CDR1 LNHDA, CDR2 SQIVND (reference sequence). J was trimmed by 3 bases and V by 5 bases; bases with no gene match: 4. CDR3 size: 14 residues. Libraries were prepared by immunoSEQ multiplex PCR; TCRdb keeps only in-frame clonotypes and omits some of them. The data contain over 250,000 clones, 88% of them seen just once; the ten biggest clones take up roughly 10%. The V call is TRBV19, the J call TRBJ2-7; 10 bases map to TRBD2. This TCR was recovered from a woman in her 70s with COVID-19, enrolled during active disease. Sequenced material: peripheral blood. The CDR3 nucleotides read TGTGCCAGTAGTTCTAGCGGGAGTGTCTACGAGCAGTACTTC. Translated, it gives CASSSSGSVYEQYF.